Listed below are T cell receptor beta chains from one sample, sequenced in a study of spatial heterogeneity in lung cancer. TCRdb processed the 5' RACE reads anew with MiXCR; each CDR3 protein has one entry. The table includes just over 8,000 distinct CDR3 sequences, over 9.5% detected once. The sample was lung tumor tissue, taken at surgery. Receptors originate from a male donor with early-stage non-small cell lung cancer. The CDR3 runs from the conserved cysteine through the conserved F or W. Fields, in order: D gene, J gene, V gene, clone size, CDR3 DNA, CDR3 protein. A D gene is named only where the DNA matches it firmly. The size field is filled for only some rows; it gives once, few, many or a size class.

d_gene: -
j_gene: TRBJ2-6
v_gene: TRBV28
abundance: many
CDR3nt: TGTGCCAGCAGTTTGCGGTCTGGGGCCAACGTCCTGACTTTC
CDR3aa: CASSLRSGANVLTF

d_gene: -
j_gene: TRBJ2-2
v_gene: TRBV7-3
abundance: large
CDR3nt: TGTGCCAGCAGCTTAGACAGTTACACCGGGGAGCTGTTTTTT
CDR3aa: CASSLDSYTGELFF

d_gene: TRBD1
j_gene: TRBJ1-1
v_gene: TRBV28
abundance: medium-sized
CDR3nt: TGTGCCAGCAGTTTCAGGGGGAGGTTGAACACTGAAGCTTTCTTT
CDR3aa: CASSFRGRLNTEAFF

d_gene: TRBD2
j_gene: TRBJ2-4
v_gene: TRBV4-2
abundance: many
CDR3nt: TGTGCCAGCAGCCAAGATTGGAGCGGGAGAACCATTCAGTACTTC
CDR3aa: CASSQDWSGRTIQYF

d_gene: -
j_gene: TRBJ1-1
v_gene: TRBV7-3
abundance: many
CDR3nt: TGTGCCAGCAGCTTACACAGGGCGGCTGAAGCTTTCTTT
CDR3aa: CASSLHRAAEAFF

d_gene: -
j_gene: TRBJ2-3
v_gene: TRBV7-7
abundance: many
CDR3nt: TGTGCCAGCAGCCAATCGGACTGGGCAGATACGCAGTATTTT
CDR3aa: CASSQSDWADTQYF

d_gene: TRBD1
j_gene: TRBJ1-1
v_gene: TRBV18
abundance: many
CDR3nt: TGTGCCAGCTCACGGGGACAGGGAAAGCCTGAAGCTTTCTTT
CDR3aa: CASSRGQGKPEAFF

d_gene: -
j_gene: TRBJ1-1
v_gene: TRBV2
abundance: many
CDR3nt: TGTGCCAGCAGGGGGAAAGGAACTGAAGCTTTCTTT
CDR3aa: CASRGKGTEAFF

d_gene: TRBD2
j_gene: TRBJ2-5
v_gene: TRBV27
abundance: many
CDR3nt: TGTGCCAGCAGCGCGACCGGGACTAGCGGAGAGACCCAGTACTTC
CDR3aa: CASSATGTSGETQYF

d_gene: -
j_gene: TRBJ1-2
v_gene: TRBV14
abundance: many
CDR3nt: TGTGCCAGCAGCCAACGGACCTATGGCTACACCTTC
CDR3aa: CASSQRTYGYTF

d_gene: -
j_gene: TRBJ2-7
v_gene: TRBV12-3/TRBV12-4
abundance: many
CDR3nt: TGTGCCAGCAGTTTCAGGGGCCCCTACGAGCAGTACTTC
CDR3aa: CASSFRGPYEQYF

d_gene: -
j_gene: TRBJ2-7
v_gene: TRBV6-5
abundance: many
CDR3nt: TGTGCCAGCAGTTACGAGGCAGGGGTAACACACGAGCAGTACTTC
CDR3aa: CASSYEAGVTHEQYF

d_gene: -
j_gene: TRBJ1-5
v_gene: TRBV9
abundance: many
CDR3nt: TGTGCCAGCAGCGGGGGGGAGTATAATCAGCCCCAGCATTTT
CDR3aa: CASSGGEYNQPQHF

d_gene: -
j_gene: TRBJ1-5
v_gene: TRBV12-3/TRBV12-4
abundance: -
CDR3nt: TGTGCCAGCAGGCCCGGGGGGGCGCCCCAGCATTTT
CDR3aa: CASRPGGAPQHF

d_gene: TRBD2
j_gene: TRBJ2-5
v_gene: TRBV30
abundance: many
CDR3nt: TGTGCCTGGAGCGCCAGCGGGAGCTGGAAGACCCAGTACTTC
CDR3aa: CAWSASGSWKTQYF

d_gene: -
j_gene: TRBJ2-1
v_gene: TRBV18
abundance: many
CDR3nt: TGTGCCAGCTCCCTAACCTGGGCGGGGTCCTACAATGAGCAGTTCTTC
CDR3aa: CASSLTWAGSYNEQFF

d_gene: TRBD2
j_gene: TRBJ2-5
v_gene: TRBV20-1
abundance: many
CDR3nt: TGCAGTGCTAGGGCAGCGGGGGGGCAAGAGACCCAGTACTTC
CDR3aa: CSARAAGGQETQYF

d_gene: TRBD2
j_gene: TRBJ2-5
v_gene: TRBV4-2
abundance: many
CDR3nt: TGTGCCAGCAGCCGAGGGACTAGCGGCGAGGGAGAGACCCAGTACTTC
CDR3aa: CASSRGTSGEGETQYF

d_gene: -
j_gene: TRBJ2-2
v_gene: TRBV12-3/TRBV12-4
abundance: medium-sized
CDR3nt: TGTGCCAGCAGACCAACAGCGGGCAACACCGGGGAGCTGTTTTTT
CDR3aa: CASRPTAGNTGELFF

d_gene: -
j_gene: TRBJ2-1
v_gene: TRBV12-3/TRBV12-4
abundance: few
CDR3nt: TGTGCCAGCGCCATGGGGGGAGCGAGGACGGAGCAGTTCTTC
CDR3aa: CASAMGGARTEQFF

d_gene: -
j_gene: TRBJ1-1
v_gene: TRBV7-3
abundance: -
CDR3nt: TGTGCCAGCAGCCACGGAGGGGACACTGAAGCTTTCTTT
CDR3aa: CASSHGGDTEAFF

d_gene: -
j_gene: TRBJ2-3
v_gene: TRBV5-4
abundance: few
CDR3nt: TGTGCCAGCAGCTTGGGACTAAGCACAGATACGCAGTATTTT
CDR3aa: CASSLGLSTDTQYF

d_gene: TRBD2
j_gene: TRBJ2-1
v_gene: TRBV11-2
abundance: -
CDR3nt: TGTGCCAGCAGCTTCCTCACGGGAGGCCAAACCCCAGGTGAGCAGTTCTTC
CDR3aa: CASSFLTGGQTPGEQFF

d_gene: TRBD1
j_gene: TRBJ1-2
v_gene: TRBV6-1
abundance: many
CDR3nt: TGTGCCAGCAGCGGGACAGGGCACTATGGCTACACCTTC
CDR3aa: CASSGTGHYGYTF

d_gene: -
j_gene: TRBJ1-2
v_gene: TRBV6-6
abundance: medium-sized
CDR3nt: TGTGCCAGCAGTGAACAGGGCGACTATGGCTACACCTTC
CDR3aa: CASSEQGDYGYTF

d_gene: TRBD2
j_gene: TRBJ2-2
v_gene: TRBV7-6
abundance: medium-sized
CDR3nt: TGTGCCAGCAGCTTATCGAGAGGGAGGGACACCGGGGAGCTGTTTTTT
CDR3aa: CASSLSRGRDTGELFF

d_gene: -
j_gene: TRBJ1-5
v_gene: TRBV5-1
abundance: medium-sized
CDR3nt: TGCGCCAGCAGCTTGGAGGGGGGGCCGCATCAGCCCCAGCATTTT
CDR3aa: CASSLEGGPHQPQHF

d_gene: -
j_gene: TRBJ2-1
v_gene: TRBV2
abundance: many
CDR3nt: TGTGCCAGCATGGCCGGGAGCTCCTACAATGAGCAGTTCTTC
CDR3aa: CASMAGSSYNEQFF

d_gene: -
j_gene: TRBJ1-1
v_gene: TRBV5-1
abundance: many
CDR3nt: TGCGCCAGCAGCTTTCACACCATGAACACTGAAGCTTTCTTT
CDR3aa: CASSFHTMNTEAFF

d_gene: -
j_gene: TRBJ1-1
v_gene: TRBV5-8
abundance: many
CDR3nt: TGTGCCAGCAGCTTGAGGATAAACACTGAAGCTTTCTTT
CDR3aa: CASSLRINTEAFF

d_gene: -
j_gene: TRBJ2-3
v_gene: TRBV10-3
abundance: many
CDR3nt: TGTGCCACCACTCAGGGGGAGGTCATTGATACGCAGTATTTT
CDR3aa: CATTQGEVIDTQYF

d_gene: -
j_gene: TRBJ1-3
v_gene: TRBV6-1
abundance: many
CDR3nt: TGTGCCAGCAGTGATGGGTCTGGAAACACCATATATTTT
CDR3aa: CASSDGSGNTIYF

d_gene: TRBD1
j_gene: TRBJ1-5
v_gene: TRBV27
abundance: many
CDR3nt: TGTGCCAGCAGTTTGAAACAGGGGAACAATCAGCCCCAGCATTTT
CDR3aa: CASSLKQGNNQPQHF

d_gene: -
j_gene: TRBJ2-7
v_gene: TRBV20-1
abundance: many
CDR3nt: TGCAGTGCTAGCGGGAGTTACCAGGACGAGCAGTACTTC
CDR3aa: CSASGSYQDEQYF

d_gene: -
j_gene: TRBJ1-1
v_gene: TRBV20-1
abundance: many
CDR3nt: TGCAGTGCTAGAGATTCACAGGGCGCCACTGAAGCTTTCTTT
CDR3aa: CSARDSQGATEAFF

d_gene: -
j_gene: TRBJ1-5
v_gene: TRBV15
abundance: many
CDR3nt: TGTGCCACCAGCAGAGACGGACAGCACAATCAGCCCCAGCATTTT
CDR3aa: CATSRDGQHNQPQHF

d_gene: TRBD2
j_gene: TRBJ2-1
v_gene: TRBV7-2
abundance: -
CDR3nt: TGTGCCAGCAGCTTATTGTTCTGGACTAGCGTCTACAATGAGCAGTTCTTC
CDR3aa: CASSLLFWTSVYNEQFF